The 17 T cell receptor beta chains in this list originate from one sample, sequenced in a study of cytomegalovirus exposure and HLA in healthy donors. TCRdb keeps only in-frame clones here, not all; method: immunoSEQ multiplex PCR. The profile shows almost 65,000 clones, around 89% of them singletons. The specimen was PBMCs. The receptors derive from a young woman in good health and CMV-seronegative.

V is TRBV29-1 and J is TRBJ2-1; 9 nucleotides match TRBD2. This CDR3 is built from 14 residues. Trimming took 3 bases from V and 3 from J; bases not matched to a gene: 3. CDR1 and CDR2 from the germline V gene are SQVTM and ANQGSEA. This CDR3 reads CSVDSSGIYNEQFF. CDR3 nucleotide sequence: TGCAGCGTTGATTCTAGCGGGATCTACAATGAGCAGTTCTTC.

Here the CDR3 DNA reads TGTGCCACCAGCAGAGATACCGCGGGGGCCCTTACCTACGAGCAGTACTTC. Residues: CATSRDTAGALTYEQYF. The V and J genes are TRBV15 and TRBJ2-7; tentative D call: TRBD2 (7 bases). The germline CDR1 and CDR2 sequences are LNHNV and YYDKDF (reference sequence). The CDR3 runs to 17 residues. Trimming pared 0 bases from V and 2 bases from J, leaving 17 bases between.

The V call is TRBV7-6, the J call TRBJ2-3, with TRBD1 matching 9 bases. This CDR3 contains 15 residues. J was trimmed by 2 bases and V by 4 bases; bases with no gene match: 4. Germline CDR1 is SGHVS and CDR2 is FNYEAQ. The CDR3 sequence is CASSYGQGTTDTQYF. CDR3 bases: TGTGCCAGCAGCTACGGACAGGGGACCACAGATACGCAGTATTTT.

The V and J genes are TRBV5-4 and TRBJ1-5; a weak D match, TRBD1 (5 bases). Per germline, CDR1 SGHNT and CDR2 YYREEE (reference sequence). This CDR3 spans 14 amino acids. Trimming removed 5 bases from V and 7 bases from J, with 16 bases in between. The CDR3 reads CASSSNAGLQPQHF. The CDR3 bases are TGTGCCAGCAGTTCGAATGCAGGGTTACAGCCCCAGCATTTT.

This clone was seen only once. The chain recombines TRBV6-5 with TRBJ1-1, with TRBD1 matching over 7 bases. CDR3 length equals 15 residues. The germline V gene encodes CDR1 MNHEY and CDR2 SVGAGI. With 3 bases clipped from V and 4 bases from J, the junction kept 8 bases outside the gene matches. The CDR3 here is CASSYVEGAGTEAFF. As DNA, the CDR3 is TGTGCCAGCAGTTATGTTGAGGGGGCTGGCACTGAAGCTTTCTTT.

This chain joins TRBV4-1 and TRBJ1-5, with D possibly being TRBD1 (6 bases). V lost 5 bases and J lost 4, with 15 bases in between. The CDR3 is 15 amino acids. The germline CDR1 and CDR2 sequences are MGHRA and YSYEKL. The CDR3, as DNA: TGCGCCAGCAGCTTAACCGGGACACCAAATCAGCCCCAGCATTTT. Translating gives CASSLTGTPNQPQHF.

V gene TRBV7-2 combines with J gene TRBJ1-2; 12 nucleotides line up with TRBD1. Trimming at V came to 5 bases and at J to 4 bases, leaving 2 bases not matched to a gene. This CDR3 spans 14 amino acids. Germline V gene sequence: CDR1 SGHTA, CDR2 FQGNSA. CDR3 DNA: TGTGCCAGCAGCGTGGGACAGGGGGCCTATGGCTACACCTTC. This sequence encodes CASSVGQGAYGYTF.

By proportion, this clone is medium-sized. The V and J genes are TRBV28 and TRBJ1-2; 7 bases align to TRBD1. The germline CDR1 and CDR2 sequences are MDHEN and SYDVKM. This CDR3 spans 12 amino acids. In DNA form, the CDR3 reads TGTGTCACGGGCAGGGGGACCTATGGCTACACCTTC. This encodes CVTGRGTYGYTF.

This rearrangement joins TRBV7-8 to TRBJ2-1, with 8 bases aligning to TRBD1. The V and J ends lost 4 bases and 5 bases, in that order; junction bases with no gene match: 4. The CDR3 spans 14 residues. Germline CDR1 and CDR2: SGHVS and FQNEAQ. Here the CDR3 DNA reads TGTGCCAGCAGCTATCCGGGACAGGACAATGAGCAGTTCTTC. Residues: CASSYPGQDNEQFF. Using reference TRBV7-8 and TRBJ2-1 for the parts outside the CDR3, the full variable domain is GAGVSQSPRYKVAKRGQDVALRCDPISGHVSLFWYQQALGQGPEFLTYFQNEAQLDKSGLPSDRFFAERPEGSVSTLKIQRTQQEDSAVYLCASSYPGQDNEQFFGPGTRLTVL.

The chain combines TRBV20-1 with TRBJ2-1, with a tentative D call TRBD2 (5 bases). Trimming removed 8 bases from V and 7 bases from J, with 12 bases in between. Germline lookup yields CDR1 DFQATT and CDR2 SNEGSKA (reference sequence). The CDR3 is 11 residues long. The CDR3 sequence is CSPELGNEQFF. DNA for the CDR3: TGCAGTCCGGAACTAGGGAATGAGCAGTTCTTC.

This clone was seen a handful of times. This rearrangement joins TRBV19 to TRBJ2-6, with a possible D match to TRBD2 (6 bases). CDR3 length: 19 residues. Trimming removed 7 bases at V and 0 bases at J, with 22 bases between. Germline V gene data show CDR1 as LNHDA and CDR2 as SQIVND (reference sequence). CDR3 sequence (DNA): TGTGCCAGTACCCTCGGAGGGGAAAGCTCCCCCTCTGGGGCCAACGTCCTGACTTTC. It is translated as CASTLGGESSPSGANVLTF.

The chain uses TRBV27 and TRBJ2-3; 9 bases are a match to TRBD1. Looked up from germline, CDR1 is MNHEY and CDR2 is SMNVEV (reference sequence). V lost 1 base and J lost 8; bases outside the gene matches: 7. The CDR3 spans 15 residues. The CDR3: CASSLYDRGDGTQYF. Written as DNA, the CDR3 is TGTGCCAGCAGTTTATATGACAGGGGGGACGGTACGCAGTATTTT.

V is TRBV15 and J is TRBJ1-2; D is perhaps TRBD1 (6 bases). The V end was cut by 1 base, the J end by 8 bases, with 11 bases between. The CDR3 has 13 amino acids. Germline V lookup: CDR1 LNHNV, CDR2 YYDKDF (reference sequence). The CDR3 DNA follows: TGTGCCACCAGCAGAGTCAGCGGGGGCGGCTACACCTTC. Translating gives CATSRVSGGGYTF.

V and J are TRBV9 and TRBJ2-5, with 11 bases that match TRBD2. Germline V gene lookup returns CDR1 SGDLS and CDR2 YYNGEE. The length of the CDR3 is 16 residues. Losses at the gene ends were 2 bases for V and 4 bases for J; bases not matched to a gene: 7. The CDR3 DNA reads TGTGCCAGCAGCGTGGATAGCGGGAGGGCCCGAGAGACCCAGTACTTC. Protein sequence: CASSVDSGRARETQYF.

The gene calls are TRBV7-3 and TRBJ2-3, with TRBD2 identical over 9 bases. The CDR3 is 14 residues long. J lost 3 bases, V lost 3 bases, and 1 base had no gene match. Germline CDR1 reads SGHTA; CDR2 reads FQGTGA. DNA of the CDR3: TGTGCCAGCAGCTTTACTAGCGGGACAGATACGCAGTATTTT. It encodes CASSFTSGTDTQYF.

This sequence joins TRBV7-2 and TRBJ2-2; no clear D gene. This CDR3 spans 13 amino acids. V was shortened by 7 bases and J by 3 bases, with 9 bases between the two germline ends. Germline loops: CDR1 SGHTA, CDR2 FQGNSA. The CDR3 loop is CASTFRDTGELFF. The CDR3 nucleotides are TGTGCCAGCACCTTCCGGGACACCGGGGAGCTGTTTTTT.

The chain links TRBV4-2 to TRBJ1-4, with D perhaps matching TRBD1 (5 bases). V was trimmed by 1 base and J by 4 bases, leaving 13 bases between them. The CDR3 length is 16 residues. CDR1 and CDR2 from the germline V gene are LGHNA and YNFKEQ. CDR3 sequence (DNA): TGTGCCAGCAGCCAAGCCGTAGACAGCTTTAATGAAAAACTGTTTTTT. This codes for CASSQAVDSFNEKLFF.